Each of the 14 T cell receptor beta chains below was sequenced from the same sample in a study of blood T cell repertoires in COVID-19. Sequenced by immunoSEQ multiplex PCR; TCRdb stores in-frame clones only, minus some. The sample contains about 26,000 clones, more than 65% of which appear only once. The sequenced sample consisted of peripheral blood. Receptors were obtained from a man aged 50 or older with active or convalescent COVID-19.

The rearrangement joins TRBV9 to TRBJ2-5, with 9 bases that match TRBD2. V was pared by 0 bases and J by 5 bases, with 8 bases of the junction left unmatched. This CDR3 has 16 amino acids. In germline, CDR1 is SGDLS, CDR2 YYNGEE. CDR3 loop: CASSVAGSGGFETQYF. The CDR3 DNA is TGTGCCAGCAGCGTAGCTGGTAGCGGGGGATTTGAGACCCAGTACTTC.

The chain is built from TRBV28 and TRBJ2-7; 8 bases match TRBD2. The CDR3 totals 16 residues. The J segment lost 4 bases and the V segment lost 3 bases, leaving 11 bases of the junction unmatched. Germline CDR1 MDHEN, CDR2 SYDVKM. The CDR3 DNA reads TGTGCCAGCAGTTTCCTCGGGGGGGAGTCAATGTACGAGCAGTACTTC. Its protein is CASSFLGGESMYEQYF.

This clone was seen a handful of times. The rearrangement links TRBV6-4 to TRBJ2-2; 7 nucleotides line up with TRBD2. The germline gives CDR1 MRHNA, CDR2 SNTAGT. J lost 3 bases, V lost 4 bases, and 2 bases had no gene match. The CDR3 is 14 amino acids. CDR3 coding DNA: TGTGCCAGCAGTGTGGCGGGGGACACCGGGGAGCTGTTTTTT. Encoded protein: CASSVAGDTGELFF.

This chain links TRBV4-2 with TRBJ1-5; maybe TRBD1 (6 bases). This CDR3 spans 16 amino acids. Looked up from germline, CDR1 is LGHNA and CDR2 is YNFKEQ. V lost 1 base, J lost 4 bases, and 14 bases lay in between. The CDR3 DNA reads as TGTGCCAGCAGCCAAGTAGGAGGGGGGGCAAATCAGCCCCAGCATTTT. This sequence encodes CASSQVGGGANQPQHF.

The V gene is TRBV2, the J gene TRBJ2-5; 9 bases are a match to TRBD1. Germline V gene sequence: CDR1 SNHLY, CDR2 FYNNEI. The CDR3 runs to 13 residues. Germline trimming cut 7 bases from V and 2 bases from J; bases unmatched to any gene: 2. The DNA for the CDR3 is TGTGCCAGCAACAGGGGGCTACAAGAGACCCAGTACTTC. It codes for CASNRGLQETQYF.

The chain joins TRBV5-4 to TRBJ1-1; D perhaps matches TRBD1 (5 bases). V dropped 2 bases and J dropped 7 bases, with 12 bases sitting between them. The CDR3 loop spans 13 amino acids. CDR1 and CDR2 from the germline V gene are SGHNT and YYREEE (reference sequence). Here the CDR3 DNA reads TGTGCCAGCAGCTTAGCTGGGGGGGGTGAAGCTTTCTTT. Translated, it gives CASSLAGGGEAFF.

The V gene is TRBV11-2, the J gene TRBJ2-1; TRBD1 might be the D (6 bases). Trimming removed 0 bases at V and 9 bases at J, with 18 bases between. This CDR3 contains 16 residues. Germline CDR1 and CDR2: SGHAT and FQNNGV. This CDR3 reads CASSLEASPSRGEQFF. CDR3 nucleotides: TGTGCCAGCAGCTTAGAAGCTAGCCCTAGCAGGGGTGAGCAGTTCTTC.

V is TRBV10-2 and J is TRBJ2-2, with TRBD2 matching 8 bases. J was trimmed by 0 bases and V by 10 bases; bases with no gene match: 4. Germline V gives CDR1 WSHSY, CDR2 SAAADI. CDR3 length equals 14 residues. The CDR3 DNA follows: TGCGCCACTCGAGCGGGGGCGAACACCGGGGAGCTGTTTTTT. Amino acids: CATRAGANTGELFF.

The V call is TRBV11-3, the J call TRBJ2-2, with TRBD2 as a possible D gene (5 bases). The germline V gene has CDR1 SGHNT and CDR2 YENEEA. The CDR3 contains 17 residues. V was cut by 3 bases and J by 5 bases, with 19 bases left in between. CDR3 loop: CASSLGPGMPTTGELFF. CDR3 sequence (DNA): TGTGCCAGCAGCTTGGGCCCCGGGATGCCCACGACCGGGGAGCTGTTTTTT.

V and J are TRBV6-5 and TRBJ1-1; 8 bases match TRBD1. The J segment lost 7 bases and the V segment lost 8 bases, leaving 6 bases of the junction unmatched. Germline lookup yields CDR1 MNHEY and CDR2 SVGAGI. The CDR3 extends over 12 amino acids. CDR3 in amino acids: CASASGGNEAFF. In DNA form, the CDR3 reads TGTGCCAGCGCATCAGGGGGCAATGAAGCTTTCTTT.

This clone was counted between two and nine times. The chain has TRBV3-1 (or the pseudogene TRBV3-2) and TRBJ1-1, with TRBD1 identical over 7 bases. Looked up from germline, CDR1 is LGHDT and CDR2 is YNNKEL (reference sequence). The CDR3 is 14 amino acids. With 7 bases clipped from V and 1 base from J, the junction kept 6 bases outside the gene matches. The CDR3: CASKTGNANTEAFF. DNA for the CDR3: TGTGCCAGCAAGACAGGGAACGCGAACACTGAAGCTTTCTTT.

CDR3 sequence: CASSLTSGGASDEQFF. CDR3 DNA: TGTGCCAGCAGCTTAACTAGCGGGGGGGCTAGCGATGAGCAGTTCTTC. The chain recombines TRBV7-2 with TRBJ2-1; TRBD2 matches at 13 bases. From germline, CDR1 is SGHTA and CDR2 FQGNSA. Trimming removed 2 bases from V and 8 bases from J; junction bases left unmatched: 6. The CDR3 extends over 16 amino acids. The full variable domain, in which reference TRBV7-2 and TRBJ2-1 provide the parts outside the CDR3, is GAGVSQSPSNKVTEKGKDVELRCDPISGHTALYWYRQSLGQGLEFLIYFQGNSAPDKSGLPSDRFSAERTGGSVSTLTIQRTQQEDSAVYLCASSLTSGGASDEQFFGPGTRLTVL.

CDR3 residues: CASRNPGFRLNEQFF. The CDR3 bases are TGTGCCAGCCGAAACCCAGGTTTCCGTCTCAATGAGCAGTTCTTC. The chain is built from TRBV11-2 and TRBJ2-1; D unclear. V lost 8 bases, J lost 6 bases, and 20 bases lay in between. This CDR3 contains 15 residues. CDR1 is SGHAT, CDR2 FQNNGV, per germline.

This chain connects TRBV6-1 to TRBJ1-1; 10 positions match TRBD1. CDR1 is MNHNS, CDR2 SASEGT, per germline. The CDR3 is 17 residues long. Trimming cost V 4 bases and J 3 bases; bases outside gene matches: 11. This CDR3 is CASSGQGAVWLDTEAFF. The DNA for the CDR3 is TGTGCCAGCAGTGGACAGGGGGCTGTTTGGTTGGACACTGAAGCTTTCTTT.